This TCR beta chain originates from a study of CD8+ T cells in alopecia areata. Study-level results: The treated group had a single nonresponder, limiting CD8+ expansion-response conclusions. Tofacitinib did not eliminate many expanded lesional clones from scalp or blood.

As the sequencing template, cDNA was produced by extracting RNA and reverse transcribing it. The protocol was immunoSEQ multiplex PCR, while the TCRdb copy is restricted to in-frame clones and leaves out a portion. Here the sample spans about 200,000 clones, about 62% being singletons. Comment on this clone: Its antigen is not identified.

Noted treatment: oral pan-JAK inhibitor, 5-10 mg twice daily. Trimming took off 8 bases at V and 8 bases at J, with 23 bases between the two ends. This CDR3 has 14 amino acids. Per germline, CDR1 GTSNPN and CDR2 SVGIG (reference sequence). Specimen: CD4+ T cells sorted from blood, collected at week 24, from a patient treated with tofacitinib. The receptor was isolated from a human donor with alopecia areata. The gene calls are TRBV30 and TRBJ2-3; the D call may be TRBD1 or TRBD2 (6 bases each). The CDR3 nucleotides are TGTGCCCGGCTTATCGGGGGCGGGGCGGGTACGCAGTATTTT. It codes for CARLIGGGAGTQYF.